The T cell receptor (beta chain) under discussion was sequenced for a study of T cell repertoires in cytomegalovirus infection. Looking at the study overall: Through public TCR beta signatures, both CMV infection and matching HLA type were indicated. The study, taken as a whole, reports: In two of eight donors, the top clonotype was HLA-C-restricted CMV-specific. Based on cumulative public TCR beta family frequency, carriers of CMV plus the relevant HLA were identified.

Germline assignment: CDR1 SGHNT and CDR2 YENEEA. The CDR3 contains 15 residues. Trimming pared 1 base from V and 5 bases from J, leaving 15 bases between. Notes on this clonotype: Its matching antigen is unknown.

TCRdb used MiXCR to reprocess the reads, holding one entry per CDR3 protein. Here the sample spans over 300,000 distinct CDR3 sequences, 9% to 9.5% being singletons. The specimen was PBMCs. The clonotype was recovered from a human donor in good health (CMV status not recorded). Some clones in this sample may be carry-over from other donors' samples. This rearrangement joins TRBV11-3 to TRBJ2-7; maybe TRBD1 (6 bases). CDR3 bases: TGTGCCAGCAGCTTAGGGGCACAGGGCGGCCACGAGCAGTACTTC. Its protein product is CASSLGAQGGHEQYF.